Presented here are 18 T cell receptor beta chains from one specimen sequenced in a study of blood T cell repertoires in COVID-19. Repertoires were generated with immunoSEQ multiplex PCR, while TCRdb's copy carries only in-frame clones and drops some. Seen here are tens of thousands of clones, around 85% observed once, and the top ten hold over 2%. Material: peripheral blood. The source of these receptors is a man in his forties or fifties with acute or convalescent COVID-19.

This chain connects TRBV6-2 or TRBV6-3 to TRBJ2-1, with 7 positions matching TRBD2. The CDR3 spans 16 residues. Losses at the gene ends were 5 bases for V and 4 bases for J; bases not matched to a gene: 11. Germline V gene data show CDR1 as MNHEY and CDR2 as SVGEGT. The CDR3 loop reads CASSKRGGSSYNEQFF. The CDR3 region has the DNA TGTGCCAGCAGTAAGCGCGGCGGGAGCTCTTACAATGAGCAGTTCTTC.

V and J are TRBV4-1 and TRBJ2-7; unclear D gene. The germline CDR1 and CDR2 sequences are MGHRA and YSYEKL. The CDR3 runs to 15 residues. V lost 3 bases and J lost 2, with 14 bases in between. For the CDR3, the DNA is TGCGCCAGCAGCCATGCCGATAGTTATCCCTACGAGCAGTACTTC. Translated, it gives CASSHADSYPYEQYF.

This clone was counted between two and nine times. The gene calls are TRBV5-1 and TRBJ1-2, with 10 bases that match TRBD1. From germline, CDR1 is SGHRS and CDR2 YFSETQ. The CDR3 has 13 amino acids. After removal of 3 bases from V and 6 bases from J, the junction contained 2 bases not matched to a gene. CDR3 residues: CASSSGQGDGYTF. The CDR3 coding sequence is TGCGCCAGCAGCTCAGGACAGGGGGATGGCTACACCTTC. Filled out from reference TRBV5-1 and TRBJ1-2, the complete variable domain reads KAGVTQTPRYLIKTRGQQVTLSCSPISGHRSVSWYQQTPGQGLQFLFEYFSETQRNKGNFPGRFSGRQFSNSRSEMNVSTLELGDSALYLCASSSGQGDGYTFGSGTRLTVV.

The gene calls are TRBV5-1 and TRBJ2-3, with 10 nucleotides matching TRBD2. Germline values: CDR1 SGHRS, CDR2 YFSETQ. This CDR3 comprises 17 residues. V lost 0 bases and J lost 4; bases outside the gene matches: 8. The CDR3 here is CASSLAGPSGRADTQYF. CDR3 coding DNA: TGCGCCAGCAGCTTGGCCGGCCCTAGCGGGAGAGCAGATACGCAGTATTTT.

This clone was recorded a few times. The V call is TRBV19, the J call TRBJ1-1; 9 positions match TRBD1. Germline CDR1 and CDR2: LNHDA and SQIVND (reference sequence). The CDR3 spans 13 residues. The ends lost 7 bases at V and 5 bases at J; junction bases unmatched: 5. CDR3 sequence: CASKQGAWTEAFF. In nucleotides, the CDR3 is TGTGCCAGTAAACAGGGGGCATGGACTGAAGCTTTCTTT.

This clone was recorded only once. The J gene is TRBJ2-3, the V gene TRBV27; tentatively, D is TRBD1 (6 bases). V lost 6 bases and J lost 1, with 11 bases in between. CDR1 and CDR2 from the germline V gene are MNHEY and SMNVEV (reference sequence). This CDR3 comprises 14 residues. The CDR3 bases are TGTGCCAGCAGGGGGGCAGACGGCACAGATACGCAGTATTTT. Encoded protein: CASRGADGTDTQYF.

The chain carries TRBV4-1 and TRBJ2-7; 7 positions match TRBD1. CDR1 is MGHRA, CDR2 YSYEKL, per germline. The CDR3 spans 16 residues. Trimming cost V 5 bases and J 7 bases; bases outside gene matches: 17. The CDR3 sequence: CASSLSPGQSTGEQYF. The CDR3 bases are TGCGCCAGCAGCTTGTCGCCGGGACAGAGCACAGGGGAGCAGTACTTC.

The rearrangement joins TRBV7-9 to TRBJ2-5, with 7 bases that match TRBD2. Germline trimming cut 5 bases from V and 4 bases from J; bases unmatched to any gene: 10. This CDR3 spans 15 amino acids. The V gene's germline CDR1 is SEHNR and CDR2 FQNEAQ (reference sequence). The CDR3 loop is CASSPPRGRAETQYF. CDR3 coding DNA: TGTGCCAGCAGCCCGCCGCGCGGGAGAGCAGAGACCCAGTACTTC.

The chain employs TRBV28 and TRBJ2-5; 12 bases are a match to TRBD2. Germline-derived CDR1 and CDR2 are MDHEN and SYDVKM. The CDR3 loop spans 16 amino acids. The ends lost 4 bases at V and 4 bases at J; junction bases unmatched: 7. The chain's CDR3 is CASSSNLAGGGETQYF. The CDR3 nucleotides are TGTGCCAGCAGTTCAAACCTAGCGGGAGGGGGAGAGACCCAGTACTTC.

The V and J genes are TRBV28 and TRBJ2-3, with 9 nucleotides matching TRBD2. Germline loops: CDR1 MDHEN, CDR2 SYDVKM. V trimming: 6 bases; J trimming: 1 base; junction bases outside the gene matches: 11. The CDR3 has 17 amino acids. CDR3 sequence (DNA): TGTGCCAGCAGCCCTCACCTAGCGGGAAGGGGCACAGATACGCAGTATTTT. It specifies CASSPHLAGRGTDTQYF.

V is TRBV20-1 and J is TRBJ2-1; 8 nucleotides align to TRBD2. The germline gives CDR1 DFQATT, CDR2 SNEGSKA (reference sequence). The CDR3 sequence is 14 residues long. V was clipped by 3 bases and J by 4 bases; unmatched bases: 5. The CDR3 nucleotides are TGCAGTGCTAGTTCGGGGGGGGAGTACAATGAGCAGTTCTTC. This sequence encodes CSASSGGEYNEQFF.

The CDR3 region is CASSFTGGSPDTQYF. CDR3 nucleotides: TGTGCCAGCAGCTTCACAGGGGGCAGCCCAGATACGCAGTATTTT. V is TRBV27 and J is TRBJ2-3, with 9 bases aligning to TRBD1. CDR1 is MNHEY and CDR2 is SMNVEV in the germline V gene (reference sequence). The trim removed 6 bases at V and 4 bases at J, leaving 8 bases unmatched. The CDR3 spans 15 residues.

Comments on this clone: A read error may account for a junction end that differs from germline. The CDR3 spells CASREGLLLAKNIQYF. CDR3 nucleotide sequence: TGTGCCAGCAGGGAAGGACTCCTACTAGCCAAAAACATTCAGTACTTC. This chain uses TRBV6-1 with TRBJ2-4; perhaps TRBD2 as D (5 bases). CDR3 length equals 16 residues. Germline V gives CDR1 MNHNS, CDR2 SASEGT.

The rearrangement joins TRBV7-9 to TRBJ1-1; TRBD1 aligns across 9 bases. Trimming removed 5 bases from V and 5 bases from J; junction bases left unmatched: 9. The CDR3 spans 15 residues. Looked up from germline, CDR1 is SEHNR and CDR2 is FQNEAQ (reference sequence). This CDR3 reads CASSTWTGVRTEAFF. The CDR3 region has the DNA TGTGCCAGCAGCACGTGGACAGGGGTGAGGACTGAAGCTTTCTTT. Variable domain in full (rest from reference TRBV7-9 and TRBJ1-1): DTGVSQNPRHKITKRGQNVTFRCDPISEHNRLYWYRQTLGQGPEFLTYFQNEAQLEKSRLLSDRFSAERPKGSFSTLEIQRTEQGDSAMYLCASSTWTGVRTEAFFGQGTRLTVV.

The J gene is TRBJ1-5, the V gene TRBV7-3; D possibly corresponds to TRBD1 (5 bases). This CDR3 contains 12 residues. Germline assignment: CDR1 SGHTA and CDR2 FQGTGA. The V end was cut by 4 bases, the J end by 7 bases, with 8 bases between. The CDR3 nucleotides are TGTGCCAGCAGCTCCCCAGGGCAGCCCCAGCATTTT. This translates into CASSSPGQPQHF.

This clone was found a few times. CDR3: CASSETYNTEAFF. The CDR3, as DNA: TGTGCCAGCAGTGAGACATACAACACTGAAGCTTTCTTT. The chain carries TRBV6-1 and TRBJ1-1; D call uncertain. V was cut by 3 bases and J by 2 bases, with 7 bases left in between. Looked up from germline, CDR1 is MNHNS and CDR2 is SASEGT. This CDR3 comprises 13 residues.

The chain is built from TRBV19 and TRBJ2-7; D may be TRBD1 (6 bases). Trimming left V 9 bases short and J 5 bases short, with 17 bases between. Looked up from germline, CDR1 is LNHDA and CDR2 is SQIVND (reference sequence). CDR3 length equals 13 residues. This CDR3 is CASKGAGANEQYF. The DNA of the CDR3 is TGTGCCAGCAAAGGAGCAGGGGCCAACGAGCAGTACTTC.

In this sample, this clone turned up a few times. This chain connects TRBV3-1 (or the pseudogene TRBV3-2) to TRBJ2-7; no clear D. Trimming removed 8 bases at V and 3 bases at J, with 5 bases between. Germline values: CDR1 LGHDT, CDR2 YNNKEL (reference sequence). The length of the CDR3 is 10 residues. The chain's CDR3 is CASGDYEQYF. DNA of the CDR3: TGTGCCAGCGGAGACTACGAGCAGTACTTC.